Shown below are 15 T cell receptor beta chains from a single sample sequenced in a study of metastatic and nonmetastatic thyroid tumors. Every patient underwent thyroid surgery untreated. TCRdb re-called the PCR reads through MiXCR. Seen here are about 21,000 clones, under 45% observed once, and the top ten hold under 30%. Sample: tumor tissue. These receptors all stem from a female donor with papillary thyroid cancer or a benign thyroid nodule (not recorded which). Some clones in this sample may be carry-over from other donors' samples.

The rearrangement uses TRBV11-2 and TRBJ2-3; 11 positions agree with TRBD2. The V segment lost 2 bases and the J segment 8 bases; nucleotides outside the gene matches: 6. The CDR3 has 15 amino acids. Germline lookup yields CDR1 SGHAT and CDR2 FQNNGV. CDR3 residues: CASSLRTSGWGTQYF. Written as DNA, the CDR3 is TGTGCCAGCAGCTTACGGACTAGCGGGTGGGGTACGCAGTATTTT.

The gene calls are TRBV9 and TRBJ2-1; 7 bases line up with TRBD2. The CDR3 has 15 residues. The trim removed 4 bases at V and 4 bases at J, leaving 8 bases unmatched. Looked up from germline, CDR1 is SGDLS and CDR2 is YYNGEE. For the CDR3, the DNA is TGTGCCAGCAGCCCCGGGAGGCTATCATACAATGAGCAGTTCTTC. This sequence encodes CASSPGRLSYNEQFF.

The genes are TRBV19 and TRBJ1-5; D unresolved. The CDR3 sequence is 15 residues long. The germline gives CDR1 LNHDA, CDR2 SQIVND (reference sequence). V lost 3 bases, J lost 3 bases, and 12 bases lay in between. CDR3 amino acids: CASSMRNPYNQPQHF. CDR3 nucleotide sequence: TGTGCCAGTAGTATGCGAAACCCATACAATCAGCCCCAGCATTTT.

CDR3 nucleotide sequence: TGTGCCAGCAGCTTAGACAGGTTGAACACTGAAGCTTTCTTT. Protein: CASSLDRLNTEAFF. The rearrangement joins TRBV7-2 to TRBJ1-1, with a tentative D call TRBD1 (5 bases). Looked up from germline, CDR1 is SGHTA and CDR2 is FQGNSA. Deletions cut 1 base from V and 0 bases from J, with 6 bases between. This CDR3 is 14 amino acids long.

The chain couples TRBV5-1 to TRBJ1-4; D is undetermined. The CDR3 runs to 14 residues. Germline-derived CDR1 and CDR2 are SGHRS and YFSETQ. With 4 bases removed from V and 0 bases from J, the gap between germline ends came to 7 bases. The chain's CDR3 is CASSLYATNEKLFF. DNA of the CDR3: TGCGCCAGCAGCCTTTATGCAACTAATGAAAAACTGTTTTTT.

This clone has only a few counts. This chain uses TRBV28 with TRBJ2-3; 9 nucleotides line up with TRBD1. The V and J ends lost 4 bases and 1 base, in that order; junction bases with no gene match: 6. CDR1 and CDR2 (germline): MDHEN, SYDVKM. This CDR3 has 16 amino acids. Here the CDR3 DNA reads TGTGCCAGCAGTTCTACCGGGACAGGGTGCACAGATACGCAGTATTTT. This sequence encodes CASSSTGTGCTDTQYF.

The chain links TRBV7-8 to TRBJ1-2; possible D gene TRBD1, 6 bases. V lost 6 bases, J lost 7 bases, and 21 bases lay in between. In germline, CDR1 is SGHVS, CDR2 FQNEAQ. This CDR3 spans 15 amino acids. The CDR3 bases are TGTGCCAGCAGTTCCCGTGGCGGGGGGCAGGTTGGCTACACCTTC. Protein product: CASSSRGGGQVGYTF.

The gene calls are TRBV20-1 and TRBJ2-7; TRBD2 matches at 7 bases. CDR3 length: 13 amino acids. V was pared by 5 bases and J by 0 bases, with 4 bases of the junction left unmatched. CDR1 and CDR2 from the germline V gene are DFQATT and SNEGSKA (reference sequence). This chain's CDR3 is CSALRDYSYEQYF. The CDR3 DNA is TGCAGTGCTCTCCGGGACTACTCCTACGAGCAGTACTTC.

The chain joins TRBV2 to TRBJ1-3; TRBD1 might be the D (5 bases). The CDR3 runs to 11 residues. The germline gives CDR1 SNHLY, CDR2 FYNNEI. V was shortened by 11 bases and J by 4 bases, with 9 bases between the two germline ends. The CDR3 protein is CAGTSGNTIYF. DNA for the CDR3: TGTGCCGGGACTTCGGGAAACACCATATATTTT.

The V call is TRBV20-1, the J call TRBJ2-7; 14 bases match TRBD2. Germline CDR1 is DFQATT and CDR2 is SNEGSKA (reference sequence). V lost 3 bases, J lost 2 bases, and 3 bases stayed unmatched. The CDR3 sequence is 15 residues long. DNA for the CDR3: TGCAGTGCTAGGGGACTAGCGGGAGAGACCTACGAGCAGTACTTC. This codes for CSARGLAGETYEQYF.

This chain uses TRBV6-1 with TRBJ2-7; 11 bases are shared with TRBD2. Germline CDR1 and CDR2: MNHNS and SASEGT. With 4 bases clipped from V and 2 bases from J, the junction kept 4 bases outside the gene matches. The CDR3 has 15 residues. The CDR3 protein is CASSVTSGGTYEQYF. As DNA, the CDR3 is TGTGCCAGCAGTGTAACTAGCGGGGGAACCTACGAGCAGTACTTC.

This clone was seen only a few times. The chain uses TRBV27 and TRBJ2-7, with 8 bases aligning to TRBD2. V shed 5 bases and J 2 bases; nucleotides not matched to a gene: 14. Germline V lookup: CDR1 MNHEY, CDR2 SMNVEV (reference sequence). This CDR3 is built from 17 residues. In DNA, the CDR3 is TGTGCCAGCAGTCGGATATCGGGGGGGGACACCGCCTACGAGCAGTACTTC. Translation gives CASSRISGGDTAYEQYF.

J is TRBJ2-7 and V is TRBV20-1, with a tentative D call TRBD2 (6 bases). Trimming pared 3 bases from V and 3 bases from J, leaving 6 bases between. Germline V lookup: CDR1 DFQATT, CDR2 SNEGSKA (reference sequence). The CDR3 spans 11 residues. CDR3 loop: CSASGGYEQYF. The CDR3, as DNA: TGCAGTGCTAGCGGGGGCTACGAGCAGTACTTC.

This clone was detected only a few times. This chain connects TRBV12-3 or TRBV12-4 to TRBJ2-1; 11 nucleotides align to TRBD2. With 3 bases clipped from V and 10 bases from J, the junction kept 8 bases outside the gene matches. The CDR3 contains 15 residues. The CDR3: CASSFTTSGKGEQFF. The CDR3 region has the DNA TGTGCCAGCAGTTTCACGACTAGCGGGAAGGGGGAGCAGTTCTTC.

The V gene is TRBV27, the J gene TRBJ2-7; D gene ambiguous. Trimming took 3 bases from V and 4 from J, leaving 7 bases between them. Germline loops: CDR1 MNHEY, CDR2 SMNVEV (reference sequence). This CDR3 has 12 amino acids. The CDR3 protein is CASSLLGYEQYF. DNA of the CDR3: TGTGCCAGCAGTTTGCTCGGTTACGAGCAGTACTTC.